The subject of this entry is one T cell receptor beta chain. Its cognate antigen is unknown. This record belongs to a study of CD4 T cells in relation to SARS-CoV-2 and coronaviruses. Profiling relied on immunoSEQ multiplex PCR, and the TCRdb table lists in-frame clones only, not all of them. Of fewer than 20,000 clones listed, over 60% are singletons. CD4+ T cells from unexposed donors were obtained before the COVID-19 pandemic (2011-2018). Isolation of CD4+ T cells took place after around eleven days in culture. The clonotype originates from a human donor in good health. Sequences were obtained from CD4+ T cells from PBMCs, cultured in vitro.

The CDR3 sequence: CASSLQGAVGYF. For the CDR3, the DNA is TGTGCCAGCAGCTTACAGGGGGCGGTGGGGTATTTT. The chain is built from TRBV6-2 or TRBV6-3 and TRBJ2-3, with 9 bases identical to TRBD1. V dropped 6 bases and J dropped 14; count of bases not matched to a gene: 9. Germline CDR1 MNHEY, CDR2 SVGEGT. This CDR3 is built from 12 residues.